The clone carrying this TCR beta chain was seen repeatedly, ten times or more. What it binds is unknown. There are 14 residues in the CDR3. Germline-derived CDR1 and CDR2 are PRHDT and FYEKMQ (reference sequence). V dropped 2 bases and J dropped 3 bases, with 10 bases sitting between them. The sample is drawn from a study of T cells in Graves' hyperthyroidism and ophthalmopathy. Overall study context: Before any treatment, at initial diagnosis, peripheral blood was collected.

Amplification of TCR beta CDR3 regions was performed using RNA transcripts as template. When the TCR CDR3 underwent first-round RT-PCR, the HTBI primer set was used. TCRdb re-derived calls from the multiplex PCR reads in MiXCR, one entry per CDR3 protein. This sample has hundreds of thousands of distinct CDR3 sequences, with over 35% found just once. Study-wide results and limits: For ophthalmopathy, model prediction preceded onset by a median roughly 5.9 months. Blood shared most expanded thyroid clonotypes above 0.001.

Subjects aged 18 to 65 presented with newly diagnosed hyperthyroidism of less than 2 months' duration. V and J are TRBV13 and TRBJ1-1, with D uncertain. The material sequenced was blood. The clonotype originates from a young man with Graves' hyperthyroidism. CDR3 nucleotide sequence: TGTGCCAGCAGCTTACCGCAGGCCTACACTGAAGCTTTCTTT. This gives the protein CASSLPQAYTEAFF.